Below, 11 T cell receptor beta chains from the same sample are listed, as sequenced in a study of T cell responses to AZD1222 COVID-19 vaccine. Some clones are missing from TCRdb's copy, which holds only in-frame ones; the method was immunoSEQ multiplex PCR. The sample holds about 100,000 clones, around 87% seen once. Sample: peripheral blood, taken 28 days after the second AZD1222 dose. These receptors were taken from an adult who received the AZD1222 COVID-19 vaccine.

The rearrangement links TRBV6-1 to TRBJ2-7, with 8 bases aligning to TRBD1. V gave up 3 bases and J gave up 3 bases; unmatched junction bases: 4. CDR3 length equals 14 residues. Germline values: CDR1 MNHNS, CDR2 SASEGT. The CDR3 loop is CASSEDRVVYEQYF. CDR3 nucleotide sequence: TGTGCCAGCAGTGAGGACAGGGTGGTCTACGAGCAGTACTTC.

The chain links TRBV30 to TRBJ2-5; TRBD1 matches 7 bases. The CDR3 length is 15 residues. Per germline, CDR1 GTSNPN and CDR2 SVGIG (reference sequence). V dropped 4 bases and J dropped 3; count of bases not matched to a gene: 11. The CDR3 is CAWNGRTGVEETQYF. CDR3 nucleotides: TGTGCCTGGAACGGCCGGACAGGTGTTGAAGAGACCCAGTACTTC. The full variable domain, with the rest looked up from reference TRBV30 and TRBJ2-5, is SQTIHQWPATLVQPVGSPLSLECTVEGTSNPNLYWYRQAAGRGLQLLFYSVGIGQISSEVPQNLSASRPQDRQFILSSKKLLLSDSGFYLCAWNGRTGVEETQYFGPGTRLLVL.

V and J are TRBV3-1 (or the pseudogene TRBV3-2) and TRBJ2-2; no definite D call. The germline V gene has CDR1 LGHDT and CDR2 YNNKEL (reference sequence). The CDR3 covers 15 residues. The V end was cut by 2 bases, the J end by 1 base, with 8 bases between. CDR3 coding DNA: TGTGCCAGCAGCCAATACGGCATGAACACCGGGGAGCTGTTTTTT. Amino acids: CASSQYGMNTGELFF.

This chain uses TRBV7-3 with TRBJ2-2, with 9 nucleotides matching TRBD1. The germline gives CDR1 SGHTA, CDR2 FQGTGA. The J segment lost 4 bases and the V segment lost 3 bases, leaving 6 bases of the junction unmatched. This CDR3 region has 16 residues. The CDR3 coding sequence is TGTGCCAGCAGCTTCCCGACAGGGGGTGGCACCGGGGAGCTGTTTTTT. The encoded protein is CASSFPTGGGTGELFF.

Only one count was recorded for this clone. The V gene is TRBV9, the J gene TRBJ2-5, with a weak D call TRBD2 (6 bases). V was pared by 1 base and J by 2 bases, with 9 bases between. This CDR3 has 14 residues. Germline lookup yields CDR1 SGDLS and CDR2 YYNGEE. CDR3 protein: CASSVTGGQETQYF. In nucleotides, the CDR3 is TGTGCCAGCAGCGTAACCGGAGGGCAAGAGACCCAGTACTTC.

This clone was seen just once. The chain uses TRBV27 and TRBJ2-7, with TRBD1 identical over 10 bases. The CDR3 consists of 14 residues. V lost 3 bases and J lost 4; bases outside the gene matches: 3. Germline CDR1 and CDR2: MNHEY and SMNVEV (reference sequence). The CDR3 spells CASSFSDRGYEQYF. CDR3 sequence (DNA): TGTGCCAGCAGTTTCTCGGACAGGGGGTACGAGCAGTACTTC.

The genes are TRBV2 and TRBJ2-5; D is perhaps TRBD1 (5 bases). Trimming removed 6 bases from V and 2 bases from J, with 7 bases in between. Germline CDR1 and CDR2: SNHLY and FYNNEI. The CDR3 spans 12 residues. The DNA of the CDR3 is TGTGCCAGCAGGACAGATCAAGAGACCCAGTACTTC. It encodes CASRTDQETQYF. Filled out from reference TRBV2 and TRBJ2-5, the complete variable domain reads EPEVTQTPSHQVTQMGQEVILRCVPISNHLYFYWYRQILGQKVEFLVSFYNNEISEKSEIFDDQFSVERPDGSNFTLKIRSTKLEDSAMYFCASRTDQETQYFGPGTRLLVL.

The chain couples TRBV2 to TRBJ1-5, with a weak D call TRBD1 (6 bases). Trimming cost V 10 bases and J 7 bases, with 17 bases left between them. The CDR3 spans 13 residues. Germline-derived CDR1 and CDR2 are SNHLY and FYNNEI. CDR3 coding DNA: TGTGCCACCACCCAGGGGCGCGGGCAGCCCCAGCATTTT. Its protein is CATTQGRGQPQHF.

CDR3 in DNA: TGTGCCAGCAGTTATGAAGGCTACGAGCAGTACTTC. It encodes CASSYEGYEQYF. V usage is TRBV6-5 and J usage is TRBJ2-7; D unclear. Trimming removed 3 bases at V and 3 bases at J, with 6 bases between. Germline-derived CDR1 and CDR2 are MNHEY and SVGAGI. The CDR3 covers 12 residues.

The chain uses TRBV2 and TRBJ1-6; D uncertain. CDR1 is SNHLY, CDR2 FYNNEI, per germline. V lost 1 base to trimming and J lost 8 bases, with 6 bases between them. CDR3 length: 13 residues. This CDR3 is CASSEGGDSPLHF. The CDR3 DNA follows: TGTGCCAGCAGTGAAGGCGGGGATTCACCCCTCCACTTT.

This clone was seen a handful of times. J is TRBJ2-2 and V is TRBV2; D gene ambiguous. Germline values: CDR1 SNHLY, CDR2 FYNNEI. V lost 4 bases and J 0 bases, leaving 15 bases between the germline ends. The CDR3 is 17 amino acids. The DNA for the CDR3 is TGTGCCAGCAGTGGGAAAGGGCGGTTTGCGAACACCGGGGAGCTGTTTTTT. This translates into CASSGKGRFANTGELFF. Variable domain in full (rest from reference TRBV2 and TRBJ2-2): EPEVTQTPSHQVTQMGQEVILRCVPISNHLYFYWYRQILGQKVEFLVSFYNNEISEKSEIFDDQFSVERPDGSNFTLKIRSTKLEDSAMYFCASSGKGRFANTGELFFGEGSRLTVL.